This TCR beta chain was found in a study of blood T cells in healthy people across ages. Regarding this clonotype: A clone one base away is much larger, so this may be a read error.

Primed by a sample-barcoded 5' primer and a J-beta primer mix, a second PCR proceeded for about 6 to 12 cycles. TCRdb reanalysed the 5' RACE reads using MiXCR and keeps one entry per CDR3 protein. The table records roughly 680,000 distinct CDR3 sequences, more than 45% of them present only once. V was clipped by 5 bases and J by 8 bases, with 13 bases between them. This CDR3 region has 14 residues. Germline CDR1 is MNHNY and CDR2 is SVGAGI (reference sequence). Material for sequencing was blood. The V call is TRBV6-6, the J call TRBJ1-6; no firm D call. The receptor comes from a woman aged 80 or over in good health. The CDR3 DNA sequence: TGTGCCAGCAGTGATGGCGGTGAGGATTCACCCCTCCACTTT. This encodes CASSDGGEDSPLHF.